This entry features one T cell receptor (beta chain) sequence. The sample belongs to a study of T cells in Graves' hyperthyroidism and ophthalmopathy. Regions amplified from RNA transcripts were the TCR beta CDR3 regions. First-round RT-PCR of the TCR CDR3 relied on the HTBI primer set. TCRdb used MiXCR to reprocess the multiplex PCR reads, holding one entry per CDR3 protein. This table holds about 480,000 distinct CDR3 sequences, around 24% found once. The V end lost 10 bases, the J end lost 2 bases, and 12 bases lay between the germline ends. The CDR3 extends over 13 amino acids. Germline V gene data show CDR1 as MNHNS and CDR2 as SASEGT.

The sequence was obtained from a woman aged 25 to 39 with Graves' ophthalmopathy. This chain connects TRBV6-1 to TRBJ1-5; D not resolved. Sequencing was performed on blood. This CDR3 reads CATTLEGNQPQHF. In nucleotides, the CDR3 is TGTGCCACCACCCTAGAGGGCAATCAGCCCCAGCATTTT.